Shown below are 21 T cell receptor beta chains from a single sample sequenced in a study of CD4 T cells in relation to SARS-CoV-2 and coronaviruses (dated by TCRdb to about 2021). Library method: the immunoSEQ multiplex PCR assay. The immuneACCESS repertoire file appears here via TCRdb, limited to in-frame rearrangements. These files lack a portion of the clones; in checked studies, under half of the deficit traces to unresolved V genes, and the cause of the others is not known. This sample holds just under 65,000 clones; about 94% were observed only once. Approximately 0.15% of the sample goes to the ten largest clones. CD4+ T cells from unexposed donors were collected before the COVID-19 pandemic (2011-2018). The sample was naive CD4+ T cells from PBMCs. In the paper's terms, the cell subset or site label means: naive CD4+ T cells isolated by negative enrichment. All receptors come from a human donor in good health.

The chain joins TRBV30 to TRBJ1-1, with a weak D call TRBD1 (5 bases). The CDR3 consists of 15 residues. Germline values: CDR1 GTSNPN, CDR2 SVGIG (reference sequence). Trimming took 0 bases from V and 4 from J, leaving 15 bases between them. CDR3: CAWSVRGVRGTEAFF. CDR3 nucleotides: TGTGCCTGGAGTGTACGGGGGGTGCGAGGCACTGAAGCTTTCTTT.

The chain links TRBV5-1 to TRBJ2-7; 9 bases agree with TRBD1. The CDR3 loop spans 14 amino acids. Trimming took 4 bases from V and 5 from J; bases not matched to a gene: 7. Germline V CDR1 and CDR2: SGHRS, YFSETQ. The CDR3 DNA follows: TGCGCCAGCAGCGAACGGGACAGGGTCCACGAGCAGTACTTC. It is translated as CASSERDRVHEQYF.

CDR3 protein: CASNRGGTRNTEAFF. The CDR3, as DNA: TGTGCCAGTAACAGGGGGGGGACCCGAAACACTGAAGCTTTCTTT. The gene calls are TRBV6-5 and TRBJ1-1, with 8 nucleotides matching TRBD1. This CDR3 is built from 15 residues. The V gene end was trimmed by 9 bases and the J gene end by 2 bases; junction bases not matched to a gene: 11. The germline V gene has CDR1 MNHEY and CDR2 SVGAGI.

V and J are TRBV6-5 and TRBJ2-2; the D gene is possibly TRBD2 (5 bases). V was shortened by 0 bases and J by 0 bases, with 8 bases between the two germline ends. This CDR3 has 16 residues. Germline V CDR1 and CDR2: MNHEY, SVGAGI. The CDR3 DNA reads TGTGCCAGCAGTTACTCAGCCGGGGCGAACACCGGGGAGCTGTTTTTT. Translation: CASSYSAGANTGELFF.

The V and J genes are TRBV12-3 or TRBV12-4 and TRBJ2-2; tentative D call: TRBD2 (5 bases). V lost 6 bases and J 6 bases, leaving 11 bases between the germline ends. This CDR3 spans 13 amino acids. CDR3 sequence: CASSPREAGELFF. For the CDR3, the DNA is TGTGCCAGCAGCCCGAGGGAAGCCGGGGAGCTGTTTTTT.

The chain carries TRBV15 and TRBJ2-3; D tentatively reads TRBD1 or TRBD2 (6 bases each). CDR3 size: 17 residues. Germline CDR1 and CDR2: LNHNV and YYDKDF (reference sequence). V was cut by 2 bases and J by 2 bases, with 17 bases left in between. The CDR3 nucleotides are TGTGCCACCAGCAGACCCGCCAGAGGGGGGCACACAGATACGCAGTATTTT. Translation gives CATSRPARGGHTDTQYF.

In its sample, this clone was seen once. The rearrangement links TRBV5-1 to TRBJ2-7, with 10 bases matching TRBD1. Germline trimming cut 4 bases from V and 7 bases from J; bases unmatched to any gene: 11. This CDR3 spans 15 amino acids. CDR1 is SGHRS and CDR2 is YFSETQ in the germline V gene. The CDR3 region has the DNA TGCGCCAGCAGCCTACAATGGACAGGGGGATGGGAGCAGTACTTC. It yields the protein CASSLQWTGGWEQYF. Full variable domain (rest looked up from reference TRBV5-1 and TRBJ2-7): KAGVTQTPRYLIKTRGQQVTLSCSPISGHRSVSWYQQTPGQGLQFLFEYFSETQRNKGNFPGRFSGRQFSNSRSEMNVSTLELGDSALYLCASSLQWTGGWEQYFGPGTRLTVT.

The V call is TRBV5-8, the J call TRBJ2-7; D remains ambiguous. The germline CDR1 and CDR2 sequences are SGHTS and YDEGEE. The CDR3 spans 11 residues. V was trimmed by 5 bases and J by 1 base, leaving 4 bases between them. The DNA for the CDR3 is TGTGCCAGCAGATGGTCCTACGAGCAGTACTTC. Translating it yields CASRWSYEQYF.

The rearrangement joins TRBV3-1 (or the pseudogene TRBV3-2) to TRBJ2-7; 13 bases are a match to TRBD2. The CDR3 runs to 18 residues. Germline values: CDR1 LGHDT, CDR2 YNNKEL (reference sequence). V dropped 4 bases and J dropped 0; count of bases not matched to a gene: 9. CDR3 sequence reads: CASSLTSGRVRGSYEQYF. CDR3 bases: TGTGCCAGCAGCCTTACTAGCGGGAGGGTGAGGGGCTCCTACGAGCAGTACTTC.

This chain connects TRBV3-1 (or the pseudogene TRBV3-2) to TRBJ2-7, with D perhaps matching TRBD2 (6 bases). Germline CDR1 and CDR2: LGHDT and YNNKEL (reference sequence). The CDR3 is made up of 12 amino acids. Deletions cut 4 bases from V and 4 bases from J, with 8 bases between. DNA of the CDR3: TGTGCCAGCAGCCGCGGGGTTTACGAGCAGTACTTC. As protein: CASSRGVYEQYF.

The rearrangement joins TRBV24-1 to TRBJ2-7; D is undetermined. Per germline, CDR1 KGHDR and CDR2 SFDVKD. The CDR3 length is 11 residues. Trimming took 5 bases from V and 4 from J, leaving 5 bases between them. The CDR3: CATSGGYEQYF. CDR3 nucleotide sequence: TGTGCCACCAGTGGGGGTTACGAGCAGTACTTC.

In its sample, this clone was seen a few times. DNA for the CDR3: TGCGCCAGCAGTGAGGCCGGGACAGGGGCCTACAATGAGCAGTTCTTC. Amino acid sequence: CASSEAGTGAYNEQFF. The V call is TRBV10-1, the J call TRBJ2-1; 10 positions match TRBD1. V shed 2 bases and J 2 bases; nucleotides not matched to a gene: 3. This CDR3 is built from 16 residues. CDR1 is WNHNN and CDR2 is SYGVQD in the germline V gene (reference sequence).

The chain combines TRBV7-9 with TRBJ2-3; 7 bases align to TRBD2. Germline loops: CDR1 SEHNR, CDR2 FQNEAQ (reference sequence). V dropped 5 bases and J dropped 0; count of bases not matched to a gene: 5. The CDR3 length is 15 residues. In DNA form, the CDR3 reads TGTGCCAGCAGCAGTAGCGGGCCAAGCACAGATACGCAGTATTTT. It codes for CASSSSGPSTDTQYF. The full variable domain, rest sourced from reference TRBV7-9 and TRBJ2-3, is DTGVSQNPRHKITKRGQNVTFRCDPISEHNRLYWYRQTLGQGPEFLTYFQNEAQLEKSRLLSDRFSAERPKGSFSTLEIQRTEQGDSAMYLCASSSSGPSTDTQYFGPGTRLTVL.

This clone came up once. The genes are TRBV19 and TRBJ2-3; the D call may be TRBD1 or TRBD2 (5 bases each). The CDR3 is made up of 15 amino acids. CDR1 and CDR2 (germline): LNHDA, SQIVND (reference sequence). V lost 10 bases and J 4 bases, leaving 21 bases between the germline ends. The CDR3 loop is CATRSQGSSADTQYF. CDR3 nucleotides: TGTGCCACTAGGTCCCAGGGTAGTAGCGCAGATACGCAGTATTTT.

The V and J genes are TRBV6-5 and TRBJ2-3; D unresolved. Per germline, CDR1 MNHEY and CDR2 SVGAGI. The V gene lost 7 bases and the J gene lost 11 bases, with 10 bases spanning the gap. This CDR3 has 10 residues. The CDR3 DNA is TGTGCCAGCATCGGGCTAGAGCAGTATTTT. Translation gives CASIGLEQYF.

The V call is TRBV2, the J call TRBJ2-3; 9 positions match TRBD1. CDR1 SNHLY and CDR2 FYNNEI come from the germline V gene. The junction had 6 bases not matched to a gene; V was cut back by 7 bases and J by 4 bases. The CDR3 totals 14 residues. The CDR3 nucleotides read TGTGCCAGCATGCCGAGACAGGGGGCAGATACGCAGTATTTT. The encoded protein is CASMPRQGADTQYF.

Comment on this clone: Different DNA sequences within this sample yield the same CDR3. The chain combines TRBV20-1 with TRBJ1-1, with TRBD1 as a possible D gene (5 bases). CDR1 and CDR2 (germline): DFQATT, SNEGSKA (reference sequence). V lost 3 bases and J lost 6, with 8 bases in between. The CDR3 has 11 amino acids. CDR3 sequence (DNA): TGCAGTGCTAGTCCGGGACCTGAAGCTTTCTTT. As protein: CSASPGPEAFF.

The chain couples TRBV7-8 to TRBJ1-5; no clear D. Germline V gene lookup returns CDR1 SGHVS and CDR2 FQNEAQ. Trimming removed 1 base from V and 4 bases from J, with 5 bases in between. The CDR3 contains 13 residues. The CDR3 is CASSLDRNQPQHF. The DNA for the CDR3 is TGTGCCAGCAGCTTAGACAGAAATCAGCCCCAGCATTTT.

The V and J genes are TRBV6-5 and TRBJ1-1; 7 bases match TRBD1. The CDR3 covers 13 residues. CDR1 and CDR2 (germline): MNHEY, SVGAGI. Unmatched junction bases numbered 5, after V lost 4 bases and J lost 6 bases. The CDR3 DNA reads as TGTGCCAGCAGTTCGGACAGGCTCTCTGAAGCTTTCTTT. It encodes CASSSDRLSEAFF.

The rearrangement uses TRBV28 and TRBJ2-7; D may be TRBD2 (5 bases). Germline assignment: CDR1 MDHEN and CDR2 SYDVKM. Trimming left V 6 bases short and J 3 bases short, with 21 bases between. This CDR3 contains 16 residues. Here the CDR3 DNA reads TGTGCCAGCAGCCCCCAAGGCCGGCTAGCCGGCTACGAGCAGTACTTC. Its translation is CASSPQGRLAGYEQYF.

This clone was recorded once. CDR3 DNA sequence: TGTGCCAGCAGTTGGACTAGCGGGGCCTACAATGAGCAGTTCTTC. This codes for CASSWTSGAYNEQFF. The chain links TRBV11-2 to TRBJ2-1, with 12 bases fitting TRBD2. V shed 6 bases and J 2 bases; nucleotides not matched to a gene: 2. Germline V gives CDR1 SGHAT, CDR2 FQNNGV. This CDR3 contains 15 residues. Supplemented by reference TRBV11-2 and TRBJ2-1, the full variable domain reads EAGVAQSPRYKIIEKRQSVAFWCNPISGHATLYWYQQILGQGPKLLIQFQNNGVVDDSQLPKDRFSAERLKGVDSTLKIQPAKLEDSAVYLCASSWTSGAYNEQFFGPGTRLTVL.